This TCR beta chain appears in the sequencing data of a study of blood T cells in healthy people across ages. Study outcomes and limitations: Without sorted subsets, naive and antigen-experienced compartments could not be conclusively compared.

On this clonotype: Its cognate antigen is unknown.

Trimming stripped 7 bases from V and 8 bases from J, with 15 bases between. The CDR3 is made up of 12 amino acids. Germline-derived CDR1 and CDR2 are SQVTM and ANQGSEA. The total RNA that was extracted per sample amounted to at least 5 micrograms. A second PCR of roughly 7 to 11 cycles used a sample-barcoded 5' primer and a J-beta primer mix. TCRdb called the 5' RACE reads again in MiXCR, with one record for every CDR3 protein. The sample contains roughly 2 million distinct CDR3 sequences, roughly 52% of which appear only once. The chain carries TRBV29-1 and TRBJ2-1; D is unresolved. The TCR was taken from a woman aged 40 to 50 in good health. Sequences were obtained from blood. The CDR3 here is CSARQVRDEQFF. For the CDR3, the DNA is TGCAGCGCCCGCCAGGTCCGGGATGAGCAGTTCTTC.